This T cell receptor (beta chain) originates from a study of technical replicates of blood from a few donors. Clones were read by immunoSEQ multiplex PCR, and TCRdb kept only the in-frame ones, dropping some. Of around 50,000 clones listed, roughly 95% are singletons. CDR3 length: 13 amino acids. The V gene's germline CDR1 is SQVTM and CDR2 ANQGSEA. Trimming stripped 0 bases from V and 6 bases from J, with 12 bases between. Sequencing was performed on T cells isolated from PBMCs. The sequence was obtained from a human donor in good health. The chain is built from TRBV29-1 and TRBJ2-7, with D possibly being TRBD2 (6 bases). The CDR3 protein is CSVEEEGEAEQYF. CDR3 DNA sequence: TGCAGCGTTGAAGAAGAAGGGGAGGCCGAGCAGTACTTC.